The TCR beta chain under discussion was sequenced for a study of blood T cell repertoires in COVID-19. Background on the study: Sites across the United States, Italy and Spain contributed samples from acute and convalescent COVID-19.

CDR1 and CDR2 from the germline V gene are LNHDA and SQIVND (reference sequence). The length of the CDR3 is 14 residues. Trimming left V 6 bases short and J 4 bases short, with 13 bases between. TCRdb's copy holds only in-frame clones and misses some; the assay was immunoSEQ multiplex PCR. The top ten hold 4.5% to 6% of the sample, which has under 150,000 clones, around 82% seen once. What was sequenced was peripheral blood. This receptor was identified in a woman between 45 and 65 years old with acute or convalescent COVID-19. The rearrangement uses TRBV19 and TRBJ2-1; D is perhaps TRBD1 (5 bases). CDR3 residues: CASRLTRDYNEQFF. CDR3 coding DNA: TGTGCCAGTAGACTGACCAGGGATTACAATGAGCAGTTCTTC.